The next 32 T cell receptor beta chains were all read from a single sample in a study of cytomegalovirus exposure and HLA in healthy donors. Primers: 60 Vbeta forward and 13 Jbeta reverse. The method was immunoSEQ multiplex PCR; TCRdb's version includes in-frame clones alone and lacks a portion of them. The data contain about 43,000 clones, roughly 63% of them singletons. The sequenced material came from PBMCs. The receptors here all came from a man aged 55 to 70 in good health and CMV-seropositive.

The CDR3 spells CASSPMAGFYEQYF. CDR3 bases: TGTGCCAGCAGCCCGATGGCGGGATTCTACGAGCAGTACTTC. V and J are TRBV28 and TRBJ2-5, with D possibly TRBD2 on 6 matching bases. With the DNA end fitting TRBJ2-7 better, the J assignment may be wrong. Germline CDR1 MDHEN, CDR2 SYDVKM. The CDR3 spans 14 residues.

The chain is built from TRBV6-4 and TRBJ2-5; possibly TRBD1 for D (7 bases). This CDR3 comprises 17 residues. Germline lookup yields CDR1 MRHNA and CDR2 SNTAGT. Trimming took off 2 bases at V and 3 bases at J, with 19 bases between the two ends. This CDR3 reads CASSDPNQGGVEETQYF. Here the CDR3 DNA reads TGTGCCAGCAGTGACCCGAACCAGGGGGGAGTGGAAGAGACCCAGTACTTC.

This sequence joins TRBV29-1 and TRBJ2-3; D is possibly TRBD2 (6 bases). This CDR3 is built from 14 residues. The germline V and J ends were trimmed by 8 bases and 0 bases, with 15 bases remaining between them. The V gene's germline CDR1 is SQVTM and CDR2 ANQGSEA. CDR3 coding DNA: TGCAGCTTCCACTCAAGCGGGAGCACAGATACGCAGTATTTT. This sequence encodes CSFHSSGSTDTQYF.

The J gene is TRBJ2-1, the V gene TRBV5-1, with 12 nucleotides matching TRBD2. Germline V gene data show CDR1 as SGHRS and CDR2 as YFSETQ. Losses at the gene ends were 4 bases for V and 7 bases for J; bases not matched to a gene: 3. This CDR3 region has 14 residues. This CDR3 is CASSPGLAGNEQFF. CDR3 sequence (DNA): TGCGCCAGCAGCCCCGGACTAGCGGGAAATGAGCAGTTCTTC. Variable domain in full (rest from reference TRBV5-1 and TRBJ2-1): KAGVTQTPRYLIKTRGQQVTLSCSPISGHRSVSWYQQTPGQGLQFLFEYFSETQRNKGNFPGRFSGRQFSNSRSEMNVSTLELGDSALYLCASSPGLAGNEQFFGPGTRLTVL.

The gene calls are TRBV6-1 and TRBJ2-1; the match to TRBD2 covers 13 bases. The germline V gene has CDR1 MNHNS and CDR2 SASEGT. With 0 bases clipped from V and 3 bases from J, the junction kept 11 bases outside the gene matches. There are 20 residues in the CDR3. CDR3 region: CASSEALWTSGRNYYNEQFF. In DNA form, the CDR3 reads TGTGCCAGCAGTGAAGCGCTTTGGACTAGCGGGAGAAACTACTACAATGAGCAGTTCTTC.

V and J are TRBV13 and TRBJ2-1; TRBD2 matches 11 bases. V shed 5 bases, J shed 7 bases, and the junction held 13 bases outside the gene matches. Per germline, CDR1 PRHDT and CDR2 FYEKMQ (reference sequence). This CDR3 is built from 17 residues. CDR3 loop: CASSPPATSGKVNEQFF. As DNA, the CDR3 is TGTGCCAGCAGCCCGCCGGCGACTAGCGGGAAAGTTAATGAGCAGTTCTTC.

V and J are TRBV12-5 and TRBJ1-1; weak D call: TRBD1 (5 bases). The CDR3 totals 15 residues. The germline CDR1 and CDR2 sequences are LGHNT and FRNRAP. V lost 0 bases, J lost 2 bases, and 10 bases lay in between. In DNA form, the CDR3 reads TGTGCTAGTGGTTTGGTACTCGGGACTAACACTGAAGCTTTCTTT. This codes for CASGLVLGTNTEAFF. The complete variable domain, with remaining parts taken from reference TRBV12-5 and TRBJ1-1, reads DARVTQTPRHKVTEMGQEVTMRCQPILGHNTVFWYRQTMMQGLELLAYFRNRAPLDDSGMPKDRFSAEMPDATLATLKIQPSEPRDSAVYFCASGLVLGTNTEAFFGQGTRLTVV.

J is TRBJ2-7 and V is TRBV7-9, with D possibly being TRBD1 (6 bases). Per germline, CDR1 SEHNR and CDR2 FQNEAQ (reference sequence). There are 17 residues in the CDR3. Trimming took off 3 bases at V and 3 bases at J, with 21 bases between the two ends. CDR3 residues: CASSLSGERGDRYEQYF. The CDR3 DNA reads as TGTGCCAGCAGCTTGTCAGGGGAGCGAGGGGATCGCTACGAGCAGTACTTC.

The rearrangement joins TRBV11-1 to TRBJ2-5; 8 nucleotides line up with TRBD1. In germline, CDR1 is SGHAT, CDR2 FQDESV (reference sequence). J lost 5 bases, V lost 2 bases, and 10 bases had no gene match. This CDR3 has 16 residues. In nucleotides, the CDR3 is TGTGCCAGCAGCTTATTGAGGACAGGGCCTTTGGAGACCCAGTACTTC. Protein: CASSLLRTGPLETQYF.

The J gene is TRBJ2-3, the V gene TRBV7-8; 8 nucleotides align to TRBD2. The trim removed 5 bases at V and 6 bases at J, leaving 13 bases unmatched. From germline, CDR1 is SGHVS and CDR2 FQNEAQ. The CDR3 is made up of 16 amino acids. The CDR3 loop reads CASSPPLREGLDTQYF. Here the CDR3 DNA reads TGTGCCAGCAGCCCGCCTCTCCGGGAGGGCCTGGATACGCAGTATTTT.

This chain joins TRBV11-3 and TRBJ1-5, with TRBD1 identical over 7 bases. This CDR3 is 15 amino acids long. Germline lookup yields CDR1 SGHNT and CDR2 YENEEA. The V and J ends lost 3 bases and 0 bases, in that order; junction bases with no gene match: 2. For the CDR3, the DNA is TGTGCCAGCAGCTTGGGGACAGTTAGCAATCAGCCCCAGCATTTT. Its translation is CASSLGTVSNQPQHF.

The CDR3 region is CASSLGLAEAYNEQFF. Here the CDR3 DNA reads TGTGCCAGCAGCCTAGGACTAGCTGAAGCCTACAATGAGCAGTTCTTC. The chain carries TRBV7-9 and TRBJ2-1, with 8 bases fitting TRBD2. V lost 5 bases to trimming and J lost 2 bases; unmatched junction nucleotides: 8. CDR3 length: 16 amino acids. Germline V gene lookup returns CDR1 SEHNR and CDR2 FQNEAQ (reference sequence).

The genes are TRBV4-3 and TRBJ2-1, with D unclear. CDR1 and CDR2 from the germline V gene are LGHNA and YSLEER. The CDR3 loop spans 13 amino acids. V was trimmed by 8 bases and J by 0 bases, leaving 8 bases between them. The CDR3 region has the DNA TGCGCCAGCTCACAGAGCTCCTACAATGAGCAGTTCTTC. Translation: CASSQSSYNEQFF.

V and J are TRBV5-5 and TRBJ1-2; TRBD1 is a possible D gene (6 bases). V was clipped by 2 bases and J by 2 bases, with 16 bases between them. The length of the CDR3 is 16 residues. The germline V gene encodes CDR1 SGHKS and CDR2 YYEKEE (reference sequence). The CDR3 nucleotides read TGTGCCAGCAGCTTCTACAAGGGACACGGAAACTATGGCTACACCTTC. Protein product: CASSFYKGHGNYGYTF.

The rearrangement joins TRBV11-2 to TRBJ2-7; tentative D call: TRBD2 (5 bases). Between the trimmed V and J ends, which lost 3 bases and 1 base, there was a span of 10 bases. The CDR3 is 14 residues long. Germline CDR1 SGHAT, CDR2 FQNNGV. The CDR3 loop is CASSFLEGSYEQYF. As DNA, the CDR3 is TGTGCCAGCAGCTTCCTAGAGGGTTCCTACGAGCAGTACTTC.

V gene TRBV7-2 combines with J gene TRBJ2-7; possible D gene TRBD2, 5 bases. Trimming shortened V by 0 bases and J by 0 bases, and 15 bases separated the two germline ends. This CDR3 is 17 amino acids long. Germline V gene lookup returns CDR1 SGHTA and CDR2 FQGNSA. The CDR3 spells CASSLARAGSSSYEQYF. The CDR3 bases are TGTGCCAGCAGCTTAGCGAGGGCGGGCAGTAGCTCCTACGAGCAGTACTTC.

The chain uses TRBV27 and TRBJ2-7; 9 bases match TRBD1. Losses at the gene ends were 5 bases for V and 4 bases for J; bases not matched to a gene: 9. The germline V gene has CDR1 MNHEY and CDR2 SMNVEV (reference sequence). The CDR3 length is 15 residues. The CDR3 protein is CASSQSGQGVYEQYF. CDR3 nucleotide sequence: TGTGCCAGCAGTCAATCGGGACAGGGTGTTTACGAGCAGTACTTC.

V and J are TRBV7-2 and TRBJ2-1; D is perhaps TRBD1 (6 bases). V shed 6 bases and J shed 2 bases, with 14 bases lying between them. This CDR3 region has 15 residues. Looked up from germline, CDR1 is SGHTA and CDR2 is FQGNSA. The CDR3 DNA reads as TGTGCCAGCAGTTCCGACAGGACCCCCTACAATGAGCAGTTCTTC. Its translation is CASSSDRTPYNEQFF.

V is TRBV10-3 and J is TRBJ2-2, with a tentative D call TRBD2 (6 bases). The CDR3 is 14 residues long. Germline lookup yields CDR1 ENHRY and CDR2 SYGVKD. Trimming shortened V by 8 bases and J by 1 base, and 11 bases separated the two germline ends. CDR3 coding DNA: TGTGCCATCGCCGGGACTGTGAACACCGGGGAGCTGTTTTTT. It codes for CAIAGTVNTGELFF.

The chain recombines TRBV6-6 with TRBJ2-1, with a possible D match to TRBD1 (6 bases). CDR1 is MNHNY and CDR2 is SVGAGI in the germline V gene (reference sequence). CDR3 size: 13 residues. V lost 10 bases and J 4 bases, leaving 14 bases between the germline ends. This CDR3 is CATRTDHYNEQFF. CDR3 sequence (DNA): TGTGCCACCAGGACAGATCATTACAATGAGCAGTTCTTC.

The chain uses TRBV11-2 and TRBJ1-1; D not certain. Germline V gene sequence: CDR1 SGHAT, CDR2 FQNNGV. CDR3 size: 16 residues. Trimming took 0 bases from V and 3 from J, leaving 14 bases between them. CDR3 nucleotide sequence: TGTGCCAGCAGCTTAGATTTATTCAGTCTCGACACTGAAGCTTTCTTT. It is translated as CASSLDLFSLDTEAFF.

The chain couples TRBV5-6 to TRBJ2-3, with 8 bases lining up with TRBD1. The V and J ends lost 2 bases and 2 bases, in that order; junction bases with no gene match: 7. From germline, CDR1 is SGHDT and CDR2 YYEEEE. The CDR3 totals 16 residues. CDR3 in DNA: TGTGCCAGCAGCTTTCGCGGGACAGGATTCACAGATACGCAGTATTTT. It is translated as CASSFRGTGFTDTQYF.

CDR3 sequence (DNA): TGTGCCAGCTCACCAAGGGGAGGTGGATACACCGGGGAGCTGTTTTTT. Residues: CASSPRGGGYTGELFF. The J gene is TRBJ2-2, the V gene TRBV18, with D maybe TRBD2 (6 bases). Germline assignment: CDR1 KGHSH and CDR2 LQKENI. This CDR3 has 16 amino acids. Trimming left V 2 bases short and J 3 bases short, with 13 bases between.

This clone came up a few times. V usage is TRBV6-6 and J usage is TRBJ1-4; TRBD1 might be the D (6 bases). Germline values: CDR1 MNHNY, CDR2 SVGAGI (reference sequence). CDR3 length equals 15 residues. Trimming cost V 6 bases and J 7 bases, with 18 bases left between them. The CDR3 spells CASSPVGGALEKLFF. CDR3 in DNA: TGTGCCAGCAGCCCCGTGGGGGGGGCGCTTGAAAAACTGTTTTTT.

This chain joins TRBV5-5 and TRBJ1-2, with 7 bases lining up with TRBD1. This CDR3 is built from 16 residues. In germline, CDR1 is SGHKS, CDR2 YYEKEE (reference sequence). Trimming removed 4 bases from V and 0 bases from J; junction bases left unmatched: 9. This CDR3 is CASSQGQATANYGYTF. DNA for the CDR3: TGTGCCAGCAGCCAAGGACAGGCAACAGCTAACTATGGCTACACCTTC.

The chain couples TRBV4-2 to TRBJ2-1; 7 nucleotides line up with TRBD2. Per germline, CDR1 LGHNA and CDR2 YNFKEQ. The CDR3 spans 15 residues. V was pared by 4 bases and J by 9 bases, with 12 bases of the junction left unmatched. The chain's CDR3 is CASSPGSGAEREQFF. The CDR3 region has the DNA TGTGCCAGCAGCCCGGGGAGCGGGGCAGAGCGTGAGCAGTTCTTC.

In its sample, this clone was seen a few times. The V call is TRBV19, the J call TRBJ1-1, with a possible D match to TRBD1 (5 bases). The CDR3 covers 14 residues. Germline V lookup: CDR1 LNHDA, CDR2 SQIVND (reference sequence). V gave up 6 bases and J gave up 1 base, with 12 bases separating them. The CDR3 is CASSLGRGNTEAFF. CDR3 coding DNA: TGTGCCAGTAGCCTCGGAAGGGGGAACACTGAAGCTTTCTTT.

The V gene is TRBV19, the J gene TRBJ2-2, with D possibly TRBD2 on 6 matching bases. The V end was cut by 6 bases, the J end by 4 bases, with 12 bases between. Germline V CDR1 and CDR2: LNHDA, SQIVND (reference sequence). This CDR3 is 14 amino acids long. The CDR3 spells CASSPLGGTGELFF. CDR3 bases: TGTGCCAGTAGCCCACTCGGGGGCACCGGGGAGCTGTTTTTT.

The CDR3 sequence is CASSSPRRGGYTF. The CDR3 bases are TGTGCCAGCAGTTCCCCCCGGAGAGGAGGCTACACCTTC. V is TRBV28 and J is TRBJ1-2; D is undetermined. The CDR3 runs to 13 residues. V was shortened by 4 bases and J by 8 bases, with 14 bases between the two germline ends. The germline V gene has CDR1 MDHEN and CDR2 SYDVKM.

There are a few counts of this clone. The V call is TRBV4-2, the J call TRBJ2-7; 8 bases fit TRBD2. The germline CDR1 and CDR2 sequences are LGHNA and YNFKEQ. This CDR3 has 15 amino acids. V trimming: 1 base; J trimming: 2 bases; junction bases outside the gene matches: 4. The CDR3 reads CASSQGSGSTYEQYF. The CDR3 bases are TGTGCCAGCAGCCAAGGGAGCGGGAGTACCTACGAGCAGTACTTC.

This rearrangement joins TRBV19 to TRBJ1-2; a weak D match, TRBD1 (5 bases). V was clipped by 7 bases and J by 4 bases, with 22 bases between them. CDR3 length: 16 amino acids. Germline V gene lookup returns CDR1 LNHDA and CDR2 SQIVND (reference sequence). CDR3 protein: CASTPLGREGFYGYTF. CDR3 in DNA: TGTGCCAGTACCCCCCTGGGCAGGGAGGGATTCTATGGCTACACCTTC. Variable domain in full (rest from reference TRBV19 and TRBJ1-2): DGGITQSPKYLFRKEGQNVTLSCEQNLNHDAMYWYRQDPGQGLRLIYYSQIVNDFQKGDIAEGYSVSREKKESFPLTVTSAQKNPTAFYLCASTPLGREGFYGYTFGSGTRLTVV.

CDR3: CASSLEGGQEQFF. CDR3 bases: TGTGCCAGCAGCTTAGAAGGAGGGCAGGAGCAGTTCTTC. This chain uses TRBV11-3 with TRBJ2-1; a possible D gene is TRBD2 (6 bases). Trimming removed 0 bases at V and 10 bases at J, with 10 bases between. From germline, CDR1 is SGHNT and CDR2 YENEEA. CDR3 length equals 13 residues.